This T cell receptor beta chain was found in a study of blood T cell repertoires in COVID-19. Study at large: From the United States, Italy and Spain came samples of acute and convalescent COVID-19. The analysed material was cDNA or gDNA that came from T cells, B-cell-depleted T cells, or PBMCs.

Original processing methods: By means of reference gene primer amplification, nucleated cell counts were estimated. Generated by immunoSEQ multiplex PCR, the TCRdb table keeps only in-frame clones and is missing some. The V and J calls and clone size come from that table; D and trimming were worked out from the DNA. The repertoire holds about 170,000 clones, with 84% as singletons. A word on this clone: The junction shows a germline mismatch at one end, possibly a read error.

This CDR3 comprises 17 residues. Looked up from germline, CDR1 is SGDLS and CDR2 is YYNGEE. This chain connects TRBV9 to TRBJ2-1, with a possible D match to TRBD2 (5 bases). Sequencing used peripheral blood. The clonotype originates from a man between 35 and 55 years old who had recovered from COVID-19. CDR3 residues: CASSATPGTHIYNEQFF. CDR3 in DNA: TGCGCCAGCAGCGCAACCCCGGGAACTCATATATACAATGAGCAGTTCTTC.